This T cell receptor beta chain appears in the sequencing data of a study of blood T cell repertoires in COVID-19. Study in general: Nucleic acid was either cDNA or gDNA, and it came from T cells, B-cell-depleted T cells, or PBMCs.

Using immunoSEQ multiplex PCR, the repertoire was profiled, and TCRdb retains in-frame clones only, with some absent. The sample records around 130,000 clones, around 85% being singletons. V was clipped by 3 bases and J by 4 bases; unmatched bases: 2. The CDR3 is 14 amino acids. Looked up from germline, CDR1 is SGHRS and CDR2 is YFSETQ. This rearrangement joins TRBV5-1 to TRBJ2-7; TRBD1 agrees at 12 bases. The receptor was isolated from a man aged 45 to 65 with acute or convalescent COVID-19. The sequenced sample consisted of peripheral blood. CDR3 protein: CASSWGQGAYEQYF. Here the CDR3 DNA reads TGCGCCAGCAGCTGGGGACAGGGGGCTTACGAGCAGTACTTC. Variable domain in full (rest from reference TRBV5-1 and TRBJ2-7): KAGVTQTPRYLIKTRGQQVTLSCSPISGHRSVSWYQQTPGQGLQFLFEYFSETQRNKGNFPGRFSGRQFSNSRSEMNVSTLELGDSALYLCASSWGQGAYEQYFGPGTRLTVT.